This TCR beta chain originates from a study of CD8 T cells in ankylosing spondylitis. Study-level findings and limits: Some motif variants were previously reported in reactive arthritis synovial fluid and blood. Within peripheral blood, clones linked to disease were CD8+ and relatively rare. Roughly eight highly homologous variants made up a TCR beta motif that seemed to typify ankylosing spondylitis blood.

This clonotype was detected only a few times. The antigen is not known. The germline V gene has CDR1 SGDLS and CDR2 YYNGEE. With 3 bases removed from V and 9 bases from J, the gap between germline ends came to 22 bases. CDR3 length: 16 amino acids. Making the TCR beta libraries involved quantitative 5'-RACE with molecular barcodes. Via MiXCR, TCRdb re-called the 5' RACE reads, giving one row per CDR3 protein. The sample contains 250,000 to 350,000 distinct CDR3 sequences, around 20% of which appear only once. This clonotype originated in a male donor with ankylosing spondylitis or in good health (not recorded which). The V gene is TRBV9, the J gene TRBJ2-1; D unresolved. The sequencing input was blood, either unsorted or a sorted T cell fraction (not recorded which). This CDR3 is CASSAITGPPASEQFF. The CDR3 DNA reads as TGTGCCAGCAGCGCCATTACCGGGCCCCCAGCGAGTGAGCAGTTCTTC.